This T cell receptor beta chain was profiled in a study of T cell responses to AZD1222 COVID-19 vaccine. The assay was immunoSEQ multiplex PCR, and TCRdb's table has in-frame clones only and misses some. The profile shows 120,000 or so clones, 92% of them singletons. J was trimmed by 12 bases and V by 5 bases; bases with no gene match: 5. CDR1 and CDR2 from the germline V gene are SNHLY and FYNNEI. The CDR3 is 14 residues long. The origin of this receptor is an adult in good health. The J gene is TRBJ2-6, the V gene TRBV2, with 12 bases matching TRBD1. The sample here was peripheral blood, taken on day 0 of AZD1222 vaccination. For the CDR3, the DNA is TGTGCCAGCAGTACGGGACAGGGGGCCCCCGTCCTGACTTTC. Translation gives CASSTGQGAPVLTF. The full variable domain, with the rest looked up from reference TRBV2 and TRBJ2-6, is EPEVTQTPSHQVTQMGQEVILRCVPISNHLYFYWYRQILGQKVEFLVSFYNNEISEKSEIFDDQFSVERPDGSNFTLKIRSTKLEDSAMYFCASSTGQGAPVLTFGAGSRLTVL.